This T cell receptor beta chain stems from a study of blood T cells in healthy people across ages (dated by TCRdb to 2014 to 2015). Turning to the overall study: In model experiments, template switching captured roughly one uniquely barcoded TCR beta cDNA molecule for every two T cells. Using the same blood draw, the study looked at two additional independent replicas of 1 million unique cDNA reads for two donors, one aged 18 to 30 and the other aged 80 or older. Age-related changes in TCR beta repertoire diversity were measured in the study by deep sequencing normalized with unique cDNA molecular identifiers. Four age groups were formed from the donors: young (average 16 years), middle-aged (approximately 39), aged (roughly 56) and long-lived (roughly 88). Donors of different ages were randomly distributed across sequencing lanes to avoid experimental bias.

The sample holds a few counts of this clonotype. It lacks a known antigen. No much larger clone is present one base from it, and per-base qualities are unavailable. General conclusions and limits of the study: Estimates of total diversity based on one million sequenced T cells were regarded as lower bounds and as underestimates. A strong correlation was found between observed TCR beta diversity and the percentage of naive T cells measured by flow cytometry. Donor CMV infection status was unknown, potentially confounding age-related changes in expanded clonotypes. Since profiling was done on bulk unsorted PBMCs, naive and antigen-experienced compartments could not be conclusively compared. Compared with the aged group, the long-lived group had more naive CD4+ T cells, fewer expanded clones and increased TCR diversity, suggesting age selection. Observed TCR beta diversity per million T cells fell roughly linearly with age, and a significant reduction was already apparent by age around 40.

V loses 4 bases at its end and J loses 0 bases; junction bases beyond the gene matches: 8. The CDR3 spans 15 residues, from the cysteine through the phenylalanine. Of the read, only the CDR3 DNA is kept; its 45 bases are in frame from base 1. CDR1 and CDR2, per the germline V gene (reference sequence), are DFQATT and SNEGSKA. The protocol used for the library was 5' RACE. The run used an Illumina HiSeq 2500. A second roughly 6 to 12 cycle PCR used a sample-barcoded 5' primer and a J-beta primer mix. A template-switch 5' adaptor carrying 12 random nucleotides introduced a unique molecular identifier onto each TCR beta cDNA molecule. At least 2.5 million CDR3-containing paired-end reads were obtained from each sample. First-strand cDNA was synthesized from all RNA with the Mint cDNA synthesis kit, primed by a TRBC-specific oligonucleotide. After uracil-DNA glycosylase treatment, a first 18-cycle PCR used universal primers M1SS and BC2_uni_R on all cDNA. From the authors' description of their analysis: For normalization, 1 million high-quality reads, each with a distinct molecular identifier, were randomly selected from each sample. Instead of being binned into consensus sequences, reads with shared molecular identifiers were discarded. MiTCR, set to a Q25 quality threshold and the strictest error-elimination algorithm, was used for CDR3 identification, clonotype clustering and error correction. A nonparametric unseen species model with Euler transformation was used to estimate a lower bound on total TCR beta diversity. TCRdb reanalyzed the raw reads on its own, using fastp at Q25 for trimming and MiXCR for clone calling, and kept in-frame beta chains. Entries that share a CDR3 protein sequence are merged under the most common genes and DNA. The V and J calls follow TCRdb's processing rather than the paper's. For this sample there are 1.5 million to 1.9 million distinct CDR3 sequences; approximately 43% appear just once. The top ten constitute more than 4% of the sample.

Systemically healthy Caucasian individuals from Russia, some 36 in total and aged about 6 to 100 years, were included as donors. Each donor gave about 9.7 milliliters of peripheral blood, drawn into EDTA-treated Vacutainer tubes. Ficoll-Paque density-gradient centrifugation was used to isolate PBMCs, with at least 6.5 million obtained per sample. Total RNA was extracted from PBMCs with Trizol reagent, with at least 5.5 micrograms obtained per sample. The percentages of naive CD45RAhigh/CD27high T cells were determined by flow cytometry on a PBMC aliquot from every donor. The source material was blood. This TCR came from a woman aged 18-30 years in good health. This chain is built from TRBV20-1 and TRBJ2-5; 7 middle bases align to TRBD1. The CDR3 region: CSAIRLDRNQETQYF. The DNA sequence follows: TGCAGTGCTATTCGTCTGGACAGGAACCAAGAGACCCAGTACTTC.